The entry that follows covers one T cell receptor beta chain sequence. This clonotype occurred a few times. Its antigen is unknown. The sample holds no much larger clone one base away, and base qualities are not on file. First-strand cDNA was synthesized with Superscript III and a set of TRAV- and TRBV-specific primers, covering both TCRalpha and TCRbeta chains. TCRs were amplified for 15 to 20 PCR cycles with Phusion, using a constant-region primer paired with the adapter attached to the V primers. The isolated mRNA was amplified using the MessageAmp II aRNA Amplification Kit, with in vitro transcription performed for about 16 hours at 37 degrees C. The Dynabeads mRNA DIRECT Purification Kit was used to isolate the mRNA for TCR sequencing. Indexed Illumina adapters were added in a second Phusion PCR of about 25 cycles, and the PCR products were purified with AMPure XP beads. In the paper's pipeline: Using custom Perl scripts, TCR sequences that encoded the same protein were pooled, out-of-frame sequences were dropped, and the abundance of each clonotype was calculated. TCR sequences supported by only a single read were excluded from analysis. Shannon entropy, Gini index, clonality, richness, and the frequency of TCRs shared between repertoires were included as repertoire metrics. TCRdb passed the public sequencing reads through fastp at Q25 and MiXCR, retaining productive beta sequences. Rows merge per CDR3 protein into single entries with the most common DNA and genes. These V and J calls rely on TCRdb rather than the paper's analysis. This sample holds 10,000 to 15,000 distinct CDR3 sequences; roughly 72% were observed only once. The top ten constitute roughly 3.1% of the sample.

Donors were enrolled in RACIN, a single-arm phase I dose-escalation trial combining nivolumab, ipilimumab, aspirin, low-dose cyclophosphamide and low-dose radiotherapy. Eligible patients had advanced, TIL-negative solid tumors. The germline V gene sets CDR1 to LGHNA and CDR2 to YNFKEQ. Its CDR3 holds 12 amino acids, cysteine through phenylalanine. Only the CDR3 part of the read is kept: 36 bases, read in frame from the first base. V is shortened by 0 bases, J by 6 bases, and the region joining them spans 3 bases. The data belong to a study of low-dose radiotherapy and immunotherapy resistance in tumors (dated by TCRdb to between 2021 and 2024). Background on the whole study: In Cohort 1, each fraction delivered 0.5 Gy every 2 weeks, and the prescribed total PTV dose was 6.5 Gy. Cohort 2 received 1 Gy per fraction every two weeks, with a total of 13 Gy over 26 weeks. Patients were given nivolumab as a 240 mg flat dose every two weeks and ipilimumab at 1 mg/kg every six weeks, with both drugs delivered intravenously. Cyclophosphamide 200 mg/m2 was administered intravenously every two weeks, one day before each radiation and immunotherapy administration. Patients took aspirin 300 mg orally once daily for four cycles, starting on cycle 1 day 1. The trial did not randomize participants into treatment groups. Eight patients were included in the translational analysis, namely three from the first dose cohort plus the first five from the second dose cohort.

The chain uses TRBV4-2 and TRBJ1-5, with the identity of the D gene unclear. The TCR sequence derives from a human donor with advanced metastatic prostate, ovarian, gallbladder or colorectal cancer (not recorded which). This table probably holds off-target reads from a library built for another chain. The sequence in DNA is TGTGCCAGCAGCCAAGAGGGTCAGCCCCAGCATTTT. It translates to CASSQEGQPQHF.